Presented here are 20 T cell receptor beta chains from one specimen sequenced in a study of T cells in Graves' hyperthyroidism and ophthalmopathy. TCR beta CDR3 sequences were amplified from RNA transcripts. Researchers ran a first-round RT-PCR on the TCR CDR3 using the HTBI primer set. MiXCR was run by TCRdb on the multiplex PCR reads, yielding one entry per CDR3 protein. The sample gives roughly 420,000 distinct CDR3 sequences, approximately 14% of which show up once; around 7.7% is in the top ten. Specimen: blood. These receptors all come from a woman between 18 and 29 years old with Graves' hyperthyroidism.

This clonotype was observed at least ten times. The chain recombines TRBV5-8 with TRBJ2-3; 9 bases fit TRBD2. V gave up 4 bases and J gave up 3 bases; unmatched junction bases: 9. The CDR3 runs to 16 residues. From germline, CDR1 is SGHTS and CDR2 YDEGEE. The CDR3 sequence is CASSLGAGGYTDTQYF. CDR3 DNA sequence: TGTGCCAGCAGCCTGGGGGCGGGAGGGTATACAGATACGCAGTATTTT. Full variable domain (remainder filled in from reference TRBV5-8 and TRBJ2-3): EAGVTQSPTHLIKTRGQQATLRCSPISGHTSVYWYQQALGLGLQFLLWYDEGEERNRGNFPPRFSGRQFPNYSSELNVNALELEDSALYLCASSLGAGGYTDTQYFGPGTRLTVL.

Notes on this clonotype: This may be a read error, as it is one base from a much larger clone. The CDR3 region has the DNA TGCAGTGGGGAGGAAGAGCCTCAGACCCAGTACTTC. It encodes CSGEEEPQTQYF. The chain has TRBV20-1 and TRBJ2-5; a weak D match, TRBD2 (6 bases). The CDR3 spans 12 residues. Trimming pared 7 bases from V and 6 bases from J, leaving 15 bases between. Germline lookup yields CDR1 DFQATT and CDR2 SNEGSKA (reference sequence).

The sample holds many counts of this clonotype. V is TRBV6-2 or TRBV6-3 and J is TRBJ1-6; D is unclear. Between the trimmed V and J ends, which lost 6 bases and 6 bases, there was a span of 18 bases. There are 16 residues in the CDR3. The V gene's germline CDR1 is MNHEY and CDR2 SVGEGT. CDR3: CASSPSSGSPNSPLHF. CDR3 coding DNA: TGTGCCAGCAGCCCTTCATCCGGGAGCCCTAATTCACCCCTCCACTTT.

This sequence joins TRBV7-2 and TRBJ2-7, with D hard to call. Germline V gene lookup returns CDR1 SGHTA and CDR2 FQGNSA. V was trimmed by 1 base and J by 5 bases, leaving 6 bases between them. This CDR3 region has 12 residues. The CDR3 region has the DNA TGTGCCAGCAGCTTAGGACCGCACGAGCAGTACTTC. It encodes CASSLGPHEQYF. Full variable domain (rest looked up from reference TRBV7-2 and TRBJ2-7): GAGVSQSPSNKVTEKGKDVELRCDPISGHTALYWYRQSLGQGLEFLIYFQGNSAPDKSGLPSDRFSAERTGGSVSTLTIQRTQQEDSAVYLCASSLGPHEQYFGPGTRLTVT.

J is TRBJ1-4 and V is TRBV10-3, with D possibly TRBD1 on 6 matching bases. This CDR3 is built from 16 residues. Germline lookup yields CDR1 ENHRY and CDR2 SYGVKD. Between the trimmed V and J ends, which lost 0 bases and 10 bases, there was a span of 18 bases. The CDR3: CAISESRAPEGGKLFF. CDR3 DNA: TGTGCCATCAGTGAGTCCAGGGCCCCCGAAGGGGGAAAACTGTTTTTT.

V gene TRBV27 combines with J gene TRBJ1-1, with 12 bases identical to TRBD1. Germline V gene data show CDR1 as MNHEY and CDR2 as SMNVEV (reference sequence). This CDR3 is built from 13 residues. V was pared by 5 bases and J by 12 bases, with 7 bases of the junction left unmatched. CDR3 nucleotides: TGTGCCAGCAGTGGGGACAGGGGGCGAATATCTTTCTTT. It yields the protein CASSGDRGRISFF.

The chain recombines TRBV5-5 with TRBJ2-3; 7 bases are shared with TRBD1. The CDR3 is 17 residues long. Germline V gene lookup returns CDR1 SGHKS and CDR2 YYEKEE (reference sequence). Trimming took 0 bases from V and 3 from J; bases not matched to a gene: 10. CDR3 sequence: CASSLAGGAGGTDTQYF. The CDR3 DNA reads as TGTGCCAGCAGCTTGGCTGGTGGAGCAGGGGGTACAGATACGCAGTATTTT. The whole variable domain, remainder taken from reference TRBV5-5 and TRBJ2-3, is DAGVTQSPTHLIKTRGQQVTLRCSPISGHKSVSWYQQVLGQGPQFIFQYYEKEERGRGNFPDRFSARQFPNYSSELNVNALLLGDSALYLCASSLAGGAGGTDTQYFGPGTRLTVL.

This clonotype has at least ten counts. The chain combines TRBV5-8 with TRBJ2-3; 12 nucleotides agree with TRBD2. The CDR3 is 16 residues long. Germline CDR1 is SGHTS and CDR2 is YDEGEE. Unmatched junction bases numbered 3, after V lost 0 bases and J lost 4 bases. The CDR3 sequence: CASSLGLAGESDTQYF. Here the CDR3 DNA reads TGTGCCAGCAGCTTGGGACTAGCGGGAGAGTCAGATACGCAGTATTTT. The full variable domain, its missing parts supplied by reference TRBV5-8 and TRBJ2-3, is EAGVTQSPTHLIKTRGQQATLRCSPISGHTSVYWYQQALGLGLQFLLWYDEGEERNRGNFPPRFSGRQFPNYSSELNVNALELEDSALYLCASSLGLAGESDTQYFGPGTRLTVL.

This clonotype showed up many times. The J gene is TRBJ1-5, the V gene TRBV3-1; 8 bases agree with TRBD1. V dropped 4 bases and J dropped 6; count of bases not matched to a gene: 2. CDR1 LGHDT and CDR2 YNNKEL come from the germline V gene (reference sequence). The CDR3 is 13 residues long. The CDR3, as DNA: TGTGCCAGCAGCCGGACAGGGAGTCAGCCCCAGCATTTT. It codes for CASSRTGSQPQHF.

In its sample, this clonotype was seen many times. The V and J genes are TRBV2 and TRBJ2-4; D may be TRBD1 (5 bases). Trimming removed 6 bases at V and 0 bases at J, with 9 bases between. CDR1 and CDR2 (germline): SNHLY, FYNNEI. The CDR3 loop spans 14 amino acids. CDR3 amino acids: CASRQDLAKNIQYF. In DNA form, the CDR3 reads TGTGCCAGCAGACAGGACCTAGCCAAAAACATTCAGTACTTC.

This clonotype has a count of ten or more. The chain recombines TRBV18 with TRBJ1-1; D is uncertain. In germline, CDR1 is KGHSH, CDR2 LQKENI. This CDR3 is built from 14 residues. With 3 bases removed from V and 6 bases from J, the gap between germline ends came to 14 bases. In DNA form, the CDR3 reads TGTGCCAGCTCACCTCGAGGTCAGGCGGCTGAAGCTTTCTTT. Translation gives CASSPRGQAAEAFF.

In this sample, this clonotype turned up many times. The rearrangement links TRBV11-2 to TRBJ2-1; D is undetermined. V was pared by 0 bases and J by 7 bases, with 16 bases between. Looked up from germline, CDR1 is SGHAT and CDR2 is FQNNGV. CDR3 length: 16 amino acids. The CDR3 DNA is TGTGCCAGCAGCTTAGATCCAACCCACGGAACAAATGAGCAGTTCTTC. It yields the protein CASSLDPTHGTNEQFF.

The rearrangement uses TRBV4-1 and TRBJ2-4; D unclear. The CDR3 sequence is 12 residues long. Trimming left V 0 bases short and J 12 bases short, with 9 bases between. CDR1 is MGHRA, CDR2 YSYEKL, per germline. The CDR3 region is CASSQDGRNQYF. DNA of the CDR3: TGCGCCAGCAGCCAAGATGGCAGGAATCAGTACTTC.

J is TRBJ1-2 and V is TRBV4-1, with D tentatively TRBD1 (5 bases). CDR3 size: 17 residues. Germline CDR1 reads MGHRA; CDR2 reads YSYEKL. Trimming cost V 0 bases and J 4 bases, with 18 bases left between them. The CDR3 sequence is CASSQDSPGRMFYGYTF. The CDR3 bases are TGCGCCAGCAGCCAAGATTCACCGGGACGGATGTTCTATGGCTACACCTTC.

This clonotype was counted between two and nine times. CDR3 loop: CARTAAPRGKNIQYF. The CDR3 nucleotides are TGCGCCAGGACGGCGGCACCCAGGGGAAAAAACATTCAGTACTTC. The chain carries TRBV10-1 and TRBJ2-4; D perhaps matches TRBD1 (6 bases). Germline V gives CDR1 WNHNN, CDR2 SYGVQD (reference sequence). The CDR3 consists of 15 residues. With 9 bases removed from V and 4 bases from J, the gap between germline ends came to 19 bases.

This clonotype was observed a handful of times. The chain is built from TRBV2 and TRBJ1-5; D is possibly TRBD1 (6 bases). This CDR3 comprises 14 residues. Trimming took 8 bases from V and 1 from J, leaving 12 bases between them. The germline V gene has CDR1 SNHLY and CDR2 FYNNEI. DNA for the CDR3: TGTGCCAGCGGATTTCAGGGGAGCAATCAGCCCCAGCATTTT. Translating gives CASGFQGSNQPQHF.

The chain uses TRBV20-1 and TRBJ2-1; D unresolved. The CDR3 runs to 15 residues. Trimming cost V 1 base and J 2 bases, with 12 bases left between them. From germline, CDR1 is DFQATT and CDR2 SNEGSKA (reference sequence). CDR3 coding DNA: TGCAGTGCTAGAGTTCGAGACTCGGCCTACAATGAGCAGTTCTTC. Residues: CSARVRDSAYNEQFF.

This chain joins TRBV6-2 or TRBV6-3 and TRBJ2-1; 13 nucleotides line up with TRBD2. J lost 4 bases, V lost 7 bases, and 10 bases had no gene match. The V gene's germline CDR1 is MNHEY and CDR2 SVGEGT. There are 17 residues in the CDR3. The CDR3 loop is CASTPNGGLAGYNEQFF. The CDR3 region has the DNA TGTGCCAGCACTCCTAACGGGGGACTAGCGGGGTACAATGAGCAGTTCTTC.

This clonotype was detected ten times or more. The chain recombines TRBV12-3 or TRBV12-4 with TRBJ2-2; 10 bases align to TRBD2. The CDR3 is 16 amino acids. V was pared by 7 bases and J by 1 base, with 6 bases of the junction left unmatched. The CDR3 DNA reads as TGTGCCAGCAACCCGAGCGGGGGGGAGAACACCGGGGAGCTGTTTTTT. It encodes CASNPSGGENTGELFF.

In its sample, this clonotype was seen many times. The gene calls are TRBV24-1 and TRBJ2-1; TRBD2 might be the D (6 bases). The CDR3 is 13 amino acids. Germline assignment: CDR1 KGHDR and CDR2 SFDVKD. Between the trimmed V and J ends, which lost 3 bases and 13 bases, there was a span of 15 bases. The CDR3, as DNA: TGTGCCACCAGTGATCGGGGGTGGGGACTTCAGTTCTTC. Its translation is CATSDRGWGLQFF.